This TCR beta chain was sequenced for a study of blood T cell repertoires in COVID-19. For the study at large: The United States, Italy and Spain were the sources of the acute and convalescent COVID-19 samples.

Sequencing used immunoSEQ multiplex PCR; TCRdb keeps in-frame clones, though not all of them. The sample lists 300,000 or so clones, 90% occurring once. CDR3 length: 12 residues. V lost 2 bases, J lost 3 bases, and 5 bases lay in between. Germline V CDR1 and CDR2: SNHLY, FYNNEI. This clonotype originated in a man aged 60-69 years who had recovered from COVID-19. The source material was PBMCs or T cells enriched from blood (not recorded which). The gene calls are TRBV2 and TRBJ2-7; no clear D gene. Here the CDR3 DNA reads TGTGCCAGCAGTGAAAACATCTACGAGCAGTACTTC. Translated, it gives CASSENIYEQYF.